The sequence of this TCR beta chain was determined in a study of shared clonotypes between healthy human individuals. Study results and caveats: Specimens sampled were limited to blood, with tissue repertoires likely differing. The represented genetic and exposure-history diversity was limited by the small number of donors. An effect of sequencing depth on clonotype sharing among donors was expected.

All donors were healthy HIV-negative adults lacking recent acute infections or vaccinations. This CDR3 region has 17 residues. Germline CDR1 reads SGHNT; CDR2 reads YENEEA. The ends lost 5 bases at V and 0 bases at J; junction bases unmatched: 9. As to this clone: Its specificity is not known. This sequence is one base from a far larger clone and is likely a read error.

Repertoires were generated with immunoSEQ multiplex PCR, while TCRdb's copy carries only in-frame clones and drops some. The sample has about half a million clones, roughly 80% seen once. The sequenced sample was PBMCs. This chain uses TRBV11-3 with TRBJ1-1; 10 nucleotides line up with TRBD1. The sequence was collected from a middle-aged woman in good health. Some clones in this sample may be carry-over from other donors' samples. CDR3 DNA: TGTGCCAGCAGCCCAGGAGGGACAGGGGAGGTGAACACTGAAGCTTTCTTT. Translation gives CASSPGGTGEVNTEAFF. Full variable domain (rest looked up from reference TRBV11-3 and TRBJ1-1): EAGVVQSPRYKIIEKKQPVAFWCNPISGHNTLYWYLQNLGQGPELLIRYENEEAVDDSQLPKDRFSAERLKGVDSTLKIQPAELGDSAVYLCASSPGGTGEVNTEAFFGQGTRLTVV.